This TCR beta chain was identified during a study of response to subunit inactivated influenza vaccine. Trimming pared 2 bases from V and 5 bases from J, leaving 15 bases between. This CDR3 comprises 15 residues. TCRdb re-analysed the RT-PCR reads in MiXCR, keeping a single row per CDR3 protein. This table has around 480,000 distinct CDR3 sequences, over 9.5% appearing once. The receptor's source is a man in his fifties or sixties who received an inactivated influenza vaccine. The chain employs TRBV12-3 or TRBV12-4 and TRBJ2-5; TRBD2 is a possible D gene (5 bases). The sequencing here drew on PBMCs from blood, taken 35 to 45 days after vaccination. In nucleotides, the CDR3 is TGTGCCAGCAGTTTAATGCCAGGAAGAGGGGAGACCCAGTACTTC. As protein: CASSLMPGRGETQYF.